The 3 T cell receptor beta chains below come from one sample, sequenced in a study of patients and donors after allogeneic stem cell transplantation. TCRdb called the RT-PCR reads again in MiXCR, with one record for every CDR3 protein. The sample shows roughly 960,000 distinct CDR3 sequences, roughly 18% of them seen only once. The sample comprised blood, either unsorted or a sorted T cell fraction (not recorded which). These receptors were taken from a human donor who was either an allogeneic HSCT recipient or a stem cell or donor lymphocyte infusion donor (not recorded which). It is not recorded whose cells these are; they may come from a transplant donor.

This clonotype was detected only a few times. The chain has TRBV7-9 and TRBJ2-3, with 9 bases identical to TRBD1. Trimming cost V 5 bases and J 1 base; bases outside gene matches: 7. The CDR3 has 16 residues. Germline CDR1 reads SEHNR; CDR2 reads FQNEAQ (reference sequence). The CDR3 reads CASSLDRGLRTDTQYF. CDR3 bases: TGTGCCAGCAGCCTGGACAGGGGCCTACGCACAGATACGCAGTATTTT.

This clonotype was detected a few times. The chain couples TRBV7-8 to TRBJ1-2; possibly TRBD1 for D (5 bases). The CDR3 contains 13 residues. V was clipped by 7 bases and J by 8 bases, with 17 bases between them. Germline-derived CDR1 and CDR2 are SGHVS and FQNEAQ. The chain's CDR3 is CASTPAGVGGYTF. The DNA of the CDR3 is TGTGCCAGCACCCCGGCGGGGGTAGGCGGCTACACCTTC.

This CDR3 reads CSVEGSVGSNEQFF. The CDR3 DNA follows: TGCAGCGTTGAGGGCAGCGTAGGGTCCAATGAGCAGTTCTTC. The chain has TRBV29-1 and TRBJ2-1; D unresolved. The CDR3 has 14 residues. Germline CDR1 reads SQVTM; CDR2 reads ANQGSEA. Trimming took 3 bases from V and 6 from J, leaving 15 bases between them.